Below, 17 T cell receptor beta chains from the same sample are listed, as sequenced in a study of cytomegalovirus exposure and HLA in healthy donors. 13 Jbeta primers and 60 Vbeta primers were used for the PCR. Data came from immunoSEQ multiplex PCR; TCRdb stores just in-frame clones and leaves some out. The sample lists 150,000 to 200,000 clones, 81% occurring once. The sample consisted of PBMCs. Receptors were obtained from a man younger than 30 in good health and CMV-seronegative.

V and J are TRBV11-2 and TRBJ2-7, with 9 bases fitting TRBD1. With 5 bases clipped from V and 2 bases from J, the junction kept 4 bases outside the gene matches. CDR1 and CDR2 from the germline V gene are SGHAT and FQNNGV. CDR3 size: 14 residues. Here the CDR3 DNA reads TGTGCCAGCAGCAGGACAGGGGTAGCCTACGAGCAGTACTTC. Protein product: CASSRTGVAYEQYF. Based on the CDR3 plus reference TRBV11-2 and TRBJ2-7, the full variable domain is EAGVAQSPRYKIIEKRQSVAFWCNPISGHATLYWYQQILGQGPKLLIQFQNNGVVDDSQLPKDRFSAERLKGVDSTLKIQPAKLEDSAVYLCASSRTGVAYEQYFGPGTRLTVT.

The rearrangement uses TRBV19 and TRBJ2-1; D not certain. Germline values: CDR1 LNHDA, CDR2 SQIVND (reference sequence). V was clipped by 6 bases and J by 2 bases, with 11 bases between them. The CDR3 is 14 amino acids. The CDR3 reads CASSSGGAYNEQFF. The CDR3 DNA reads TGTGCCAGTAGCTCTGGCGGAGCCTACAATGAGCAGTTCTTC.

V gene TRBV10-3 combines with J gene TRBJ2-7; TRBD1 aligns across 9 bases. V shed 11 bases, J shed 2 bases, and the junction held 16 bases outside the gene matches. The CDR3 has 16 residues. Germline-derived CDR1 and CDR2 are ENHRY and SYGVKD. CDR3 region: CAARTLGQGGTYEQYF. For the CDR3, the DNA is TGTGCCGCCCGCACGTTGGGACAGGGAGGGACCTACGAGCAGTACTTC.

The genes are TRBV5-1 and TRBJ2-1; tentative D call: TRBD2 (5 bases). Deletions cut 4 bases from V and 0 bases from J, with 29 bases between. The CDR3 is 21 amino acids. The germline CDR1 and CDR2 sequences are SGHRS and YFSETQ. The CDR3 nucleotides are TGCGCCAGCAGCCACCCGTTGACGACTGACCATCTAGCTAGCTCCTACAATGAGCAGTTCTTC. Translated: CASSHPLTTDHLASSYNEQFF.

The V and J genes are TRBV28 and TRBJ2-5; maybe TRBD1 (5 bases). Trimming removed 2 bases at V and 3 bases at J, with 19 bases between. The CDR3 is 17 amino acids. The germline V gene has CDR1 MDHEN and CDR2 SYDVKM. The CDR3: CASSLIVQGYGKETQYF. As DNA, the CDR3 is TGTGCCAGCAGTTTAATTGTTCAGGGTTATGGGAAAGAGACCCAGTACTTC. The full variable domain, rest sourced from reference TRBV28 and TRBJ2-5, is DVKVTQSSRYLVKRTGEKVFLECVQDMDHENMFWYRQDPGLGLRLIYFSYDVKMKEKGDIPEGYSVSREKKERFSLILESASTNQTSMYLCASSLIVQGYGKETQYFGPGTRLLVL.

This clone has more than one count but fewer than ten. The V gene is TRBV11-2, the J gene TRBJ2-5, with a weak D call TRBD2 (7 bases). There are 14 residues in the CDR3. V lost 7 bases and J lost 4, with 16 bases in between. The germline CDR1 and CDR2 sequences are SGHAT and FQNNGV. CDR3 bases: TGTGCCAGCAACAAGGGGGGGAGTTCAGAGACCCAGTACTTC. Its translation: CASNKGGSSETQYF.

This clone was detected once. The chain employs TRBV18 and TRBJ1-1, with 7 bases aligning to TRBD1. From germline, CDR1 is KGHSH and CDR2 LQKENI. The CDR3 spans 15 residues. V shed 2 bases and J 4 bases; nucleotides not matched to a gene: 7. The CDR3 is CASSPETGLSTEAFF. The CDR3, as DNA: TGTGCCAGCTCACCAGAGACAGGGCTGAGCACTGAAGCTTTCTTT.

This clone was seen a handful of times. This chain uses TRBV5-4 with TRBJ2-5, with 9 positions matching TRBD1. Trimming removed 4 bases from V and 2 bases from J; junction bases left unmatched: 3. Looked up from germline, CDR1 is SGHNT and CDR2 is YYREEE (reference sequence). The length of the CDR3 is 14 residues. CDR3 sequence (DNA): TGTGCCAGCAGCCGGGGACAGGGTCAAGAGACCCAGTACTTC. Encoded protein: CASSRGQGQETQYF. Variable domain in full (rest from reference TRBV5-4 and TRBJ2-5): ETGVTQSPTHLIKTRGQQVTLRCSSQSGHNTVSWYQQALGQGPQFIFQYYREEENGRGNFPPRFSGLQFPNYSSELNVNALELDDSALYLCASSRGQGQETQYFGPGTRLLVL.

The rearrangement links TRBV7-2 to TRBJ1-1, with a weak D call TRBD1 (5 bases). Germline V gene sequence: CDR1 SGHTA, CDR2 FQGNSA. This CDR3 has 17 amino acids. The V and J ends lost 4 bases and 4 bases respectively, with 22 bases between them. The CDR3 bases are TGTGCCAGCAGCTCGGTGGCAGGGTTCTCTGTTAGCACTGAAGCTTTCTTT. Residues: CASSSVAGFSVSTEAFF.

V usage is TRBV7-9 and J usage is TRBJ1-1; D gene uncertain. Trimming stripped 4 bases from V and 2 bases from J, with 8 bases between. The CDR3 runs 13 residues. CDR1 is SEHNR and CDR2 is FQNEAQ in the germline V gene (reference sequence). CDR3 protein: CASSSYLNTEAFF. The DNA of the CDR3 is TGTGCCAGCAGCTCCTACCTTAACACTGAAGCTTTCTTT.

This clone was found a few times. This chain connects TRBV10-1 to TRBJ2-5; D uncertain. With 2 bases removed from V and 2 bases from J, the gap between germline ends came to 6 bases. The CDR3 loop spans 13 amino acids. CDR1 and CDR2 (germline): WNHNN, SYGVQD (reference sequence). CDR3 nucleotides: TGCGCCAGCAGTGAGGGCCTGCAAGAGACCCAGTACTTC. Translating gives CASSEGLQETQYF.

The CDR3 is CASSTLGLATYNEQFF. In DNA form, the CDR3 reads TGTGCCAGTAGTACTCTGGGACTAGCCACCTACAATGAGCAGTTCTTC. The chain combines TRBV19 with TRBJ2-1, with TRBD2 identical over 9 bases. Trimming at V came to 4 bases and at J to 2 bases, leaving 6 bases not matched to a gene. The CDR3 has 16 amino acids. CDR1 is LNHDA and CDR2 is SQIVND in the germline V gene (reference sequence).

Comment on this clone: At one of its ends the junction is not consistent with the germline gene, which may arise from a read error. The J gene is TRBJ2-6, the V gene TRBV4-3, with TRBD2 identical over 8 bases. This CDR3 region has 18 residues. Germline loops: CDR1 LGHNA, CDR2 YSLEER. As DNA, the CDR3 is TGCGCCAGCAGCCAAGAACCCCCTAGAACGGGAGGGGCCAACGGCCTGACTTTC. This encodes CASSQEPPRTGGANGLTF.

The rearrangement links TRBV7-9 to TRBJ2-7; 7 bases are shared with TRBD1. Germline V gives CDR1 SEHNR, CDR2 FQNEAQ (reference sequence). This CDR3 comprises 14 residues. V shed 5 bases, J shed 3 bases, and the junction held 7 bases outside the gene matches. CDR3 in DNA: TGTGCCAGCAGCCGACAGGGACAGAACTACGAGCAGTACTTC. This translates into CASSRQGQNYEQYF.

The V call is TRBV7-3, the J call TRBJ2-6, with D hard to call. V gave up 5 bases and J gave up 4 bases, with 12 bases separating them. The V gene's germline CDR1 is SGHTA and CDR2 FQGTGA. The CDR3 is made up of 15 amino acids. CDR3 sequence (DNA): TGTGCCAGCAGCAATGTAATCTCCGGGGCCAACGTCCTGACTTTC. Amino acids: CASSNVISGANVLTF. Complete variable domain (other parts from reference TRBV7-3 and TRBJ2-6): GAGVSQTPSNKVTEKGKYVELRCDPISGHTALYWYRQSLGQGPEFLIYFQGTGAADDSGLPNDRFFAVRPEGSVSTLKIQRTERGDSAVYLCASSNVISGANVLTFGAGSRLTVL.

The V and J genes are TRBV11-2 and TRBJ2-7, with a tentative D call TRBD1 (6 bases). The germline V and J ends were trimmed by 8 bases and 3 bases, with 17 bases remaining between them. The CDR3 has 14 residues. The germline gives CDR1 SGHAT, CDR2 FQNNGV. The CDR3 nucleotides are TGTGCCAGCCGCGGATCCAGGGGTTACTACGAGCAGTACTTC. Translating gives CASRGSRGYYEQYF.

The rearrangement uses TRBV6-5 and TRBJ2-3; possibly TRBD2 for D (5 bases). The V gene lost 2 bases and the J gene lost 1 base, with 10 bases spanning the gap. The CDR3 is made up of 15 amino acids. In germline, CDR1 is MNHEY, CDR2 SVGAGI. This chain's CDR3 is CASSYGGGRTDTQYF. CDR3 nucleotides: TGTGCCAGCAGTTACGGAGGCGGGCGCACAGATACGCAGTATTTT.